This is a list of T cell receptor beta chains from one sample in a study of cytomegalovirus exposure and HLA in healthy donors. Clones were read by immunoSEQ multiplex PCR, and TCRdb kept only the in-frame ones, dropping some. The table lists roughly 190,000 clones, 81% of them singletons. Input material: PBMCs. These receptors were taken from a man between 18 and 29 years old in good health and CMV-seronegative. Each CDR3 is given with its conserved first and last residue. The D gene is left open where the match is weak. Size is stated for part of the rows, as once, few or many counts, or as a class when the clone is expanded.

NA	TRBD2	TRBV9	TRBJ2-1	CASSVASGVSYNEQFF	TGTGCCAGCAGCGTGGCTAGCGGGGTGTCCTACAATGAGCAGTTCTTC
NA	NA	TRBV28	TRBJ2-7	CATQGDEQYF	TGTGCCACCCAGGGCGACGAGCAGTACTTC
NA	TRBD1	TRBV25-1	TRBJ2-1	CASWDPWTGSNEQFF	TGTGCCAGCTGGGACCCATGGACAGGGTCGAATGAGCAGTTCTTC
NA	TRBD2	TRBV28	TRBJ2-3	CASKLAGAGTDTQYF	TGTGCCAGCAAACTAGCGGGAGCGGGCACAGATACGCAGTATTTT
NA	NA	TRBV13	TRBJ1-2	CASSRTGIYGYTF	TGTGCCAGCAGCCGAACAGGGATTTATGGCTACACCTTC
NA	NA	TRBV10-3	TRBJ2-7	CATRPGNRSTYEQYF	TGTGCCACCCGGCCCGGGAACCGCTCTACCTACGAGCAGTACTTC
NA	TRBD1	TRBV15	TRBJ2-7	CATGQGGSYEQYF	TGTGCCACCGGACAGGGGGGGTCCTACGAGCAGTACTTC
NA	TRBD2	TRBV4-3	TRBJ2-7	CASSQGLAGRYYEQYF	TGCGCCAGCAGCCAGGGACTAGCGGGCCGGTACTACGAGCAGTACTTC
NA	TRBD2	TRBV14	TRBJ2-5	CASSLLGLATQETQYF	TGTGCCAGCAGCCTATTAGGACTAGCGACCCAAGAGACCCAGTACTTC
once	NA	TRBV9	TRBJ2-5	CASSVKGGVGQETQYF	TGTGCCAGCAGCGTAAAAGGGGGAGTGGGGCAAGAGACCCAGTACTTC
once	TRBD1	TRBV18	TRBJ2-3	CASSRFGIAKGAGTDTQYF	TGTGCCAGCTCCCGTTTTGGAATAGCGAAGGGGGCTGGCACAGATACGCAGTATTTT
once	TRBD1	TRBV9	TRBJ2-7	CASSGGPDRGPYEQYF	TGTGCCAGCAGCGGTGGCCCGGACAGGGGACCCTACGAGCAGTACTTC
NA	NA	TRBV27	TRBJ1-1	CASSLLRGGTEAFF	TGTGCCAGCAGTTTACTTCGGGGAGGGACTGAAGCTTTCTTT
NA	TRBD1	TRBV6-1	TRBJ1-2	CASNPRQGEGGYTF	TGTGCCAGCAACCCCCGACAGGGGGAGGGGGGCTACACCTTC
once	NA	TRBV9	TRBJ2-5	CASSAIGGLGETQYF	TGTGCCAGCAGCGCCATCGGAGGGCTAGGAGAGACCCAGTACTTC
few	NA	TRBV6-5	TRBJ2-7	CASSYQGFYEQYF	TGTGCCAGCAGTTACCAGGGGTTCTACGAGCAGTACTTC
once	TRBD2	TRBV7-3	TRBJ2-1	CASSPGSGSIYEQFF	TGTGCCAGCAGCCCGGGTAGCGGGAGCATTTATGAGCAGTTCTTC
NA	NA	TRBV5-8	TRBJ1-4	CASSLEAATNEKLFF	TGTGCCAGCAGCTTGGAGGCGGCAACTAATGAAAAACTGTTTTTT
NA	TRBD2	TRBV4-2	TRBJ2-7	CASSQDLAGGPEQYF	TGTGCCAGCAGCCAAGATCTAGCGGGAGGGCCCGAGCAGTACTTC
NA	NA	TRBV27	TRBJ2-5	CASSQGSGFGAQYF	TGTGCCAGCAGCCAGGGTAGCGGATTTGGGGCCCAGTACTTC
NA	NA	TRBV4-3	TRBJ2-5	CASSQEIRGETQYF	TGCGCCAGCAGCCAAGAGATTAGGGGGGAGACCCAGTACTTC
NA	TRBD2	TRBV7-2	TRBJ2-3	CASSLSGRPDTQYF	TGTGCCAGCAGCCTTAGCGGGAGACCAGATACGCAGTATTTT
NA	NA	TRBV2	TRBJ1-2	CAIIPVDSSYGYTF	TGTGCCATCATACCCGTGGACAGTAGCTATGGCTACACCTTC
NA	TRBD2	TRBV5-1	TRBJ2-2	CASSSGLAGGITGELFF	TGCGCCAGCAGCTCAGGACTAGCGGGGGGCATCACCGGGGAGCTGTTTTTT
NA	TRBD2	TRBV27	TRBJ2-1	CASSLTSGRFNEQFF	TGTGCCAGCAGTTTGACTAGCGGGAGATTCAATGAGCAGTTCTTC
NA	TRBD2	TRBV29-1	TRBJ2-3	CSADRDYTDTQYF	TGCAGCGCCGACCGGGACTACACAGATACGCAGTATTTT
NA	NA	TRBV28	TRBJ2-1	CASSWQRLKGNEQFF	TGTGCCAGCAGTTGGCAGCGCCTTAAGGGGAATGAGCAGTTCTTC
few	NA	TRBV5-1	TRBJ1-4	CASSPTGSGEKLFF	TGCGCCAGCAGCCCTACAGGGAGTGGTGAAAAACTGTTTTTT
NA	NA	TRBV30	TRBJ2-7	CASQTHRLHEQYF	TGTGCCTCTCAGACCCACAGGCTCCACGAGCAGTACTTC
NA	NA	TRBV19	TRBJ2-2	CASSIDGLAFSGELFF	TGTGCCAGTAGTATAGACGGGCTAGCTTTTTCCGGGGAGCTGTTTTTT
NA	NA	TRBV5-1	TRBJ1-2	CASSSTGDYGYTF	TGCGCCAGCAGCTCGACAGGTGACTATGGCTACACCTTC
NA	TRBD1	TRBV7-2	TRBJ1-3	CASSFRDRIYF	TGTGCCAGCAGCTTTAGGGACAGAATATATTTT
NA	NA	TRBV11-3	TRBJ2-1	CASSLDSSYNEQFF	TGTGCCAGCAGCTTAGACAGCTCCTACAATGAGCAGTTCTTC
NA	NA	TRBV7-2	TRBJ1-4	CASTPNSGLTNEKLFF	TGTGCCAGCACCCCAAACTCGGGACTTACTAATGAAAAACTGTTTTTT
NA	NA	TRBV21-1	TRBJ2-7	CASSKGPYKFWREDLGCYEQYF	TGTGCCAGCAGCAAAGGACCGTACAAGTTCTGGCGGGAGGACCTAGGCTGCTACGAGCAGTACTTC
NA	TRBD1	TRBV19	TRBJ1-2	CASRSQSGTETSSYGYTF	TGTGCCAGTAGATCCCAATCCGGGACAGAGACGTCGAGCTATGGCTACACCTTC
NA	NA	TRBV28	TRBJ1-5	CASSLIQGHQPQHF	TGTGCCAGCAGTTTGATCCAGGGCCATCAGCCCCAGCATTTT
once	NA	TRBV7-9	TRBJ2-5	CASSQGETQYF	TGTGCCAGCAGCCAGGGGGAGACCCAGTACTTC
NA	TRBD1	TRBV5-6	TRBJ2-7	CASSLGQGANEQYF	TGTGCCAGCAGCTTGGGGCAGGGGGCGAACGAGCAGTACTTC
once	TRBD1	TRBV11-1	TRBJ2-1	CASSPRDRARHEQFF	TGTGCCAGCAGCCCGCGGGACAGGGCCCGGCATGAGCAGTTCTTC
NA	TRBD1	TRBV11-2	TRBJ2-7	CASSLDRWDRGPYEQYF	TGTGCCAGCAGCTTAGATAGATGGGACAGGGGCCCCTACGAGCAGTACTTC
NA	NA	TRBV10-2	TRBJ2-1	CASSGTRKEGPFF	TGCGCCAGCAGTGGCACTCGGAAAGAGGGCCCGTTCTTC
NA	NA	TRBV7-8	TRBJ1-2	CASSLAMWGRGGYTF	TGTGCCAGCAGCTTAGCGATGTGGGGTCGGGGTGGCTACACCTTC
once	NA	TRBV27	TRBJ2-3	CASSFRGWGTDTQYF	TGTGCCAGCAGTTTTAGGGGTTGGGGCACAGATACGCAGTATTTT
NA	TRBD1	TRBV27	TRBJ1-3	CASSPRTGAFSGNTIYF	TGTGCCAGCAGTCCGAGGACAGGGGCCTTCTCTGGAAACACCATATATTTT
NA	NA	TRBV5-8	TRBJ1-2	CASSSLSGSRGYTF	TGTGCCAGCAGCTCCCTTTCAGGGTCTCGGGGCTACACCTTC
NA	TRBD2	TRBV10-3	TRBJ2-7	CATLAGEFHEQYF	TGTGCCACCCTAGCGGGAGAATTCCACGAGCAGTACTTC
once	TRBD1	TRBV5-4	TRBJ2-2	CASSIDRGRTGELFF	TGTGCCAGCAGCATCGACAGGGGACGAACCGGGGAGCTGTTTTTT
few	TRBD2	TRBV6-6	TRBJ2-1	CASSYYLAGVDNEQFF	TGTGCCAGCAGTTACTATCTAGCGGGGGTGGACAATGAGCAGTTCTTC
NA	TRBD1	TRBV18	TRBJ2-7	CASSPWPRQGAGFIHEQYF	TGTGCCAGCTCACCATGGCCACGACAGGGGGCGGGTTTTATCCACGAGCAGTACTTC
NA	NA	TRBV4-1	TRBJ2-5	CASSQDRPGGFQETQYF	TGCGCCAGCAGCCAAGATCGCCCAGGGGGGTTCCAAGAGACCCAGTACTTC
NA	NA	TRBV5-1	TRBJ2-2	CASRVRGLNTGELFF	TGCGCCAGCAGAGTCAGGGGCCTTAACACCGGGGAGCTGTTTTTT
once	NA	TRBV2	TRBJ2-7	CASSEVSEQYF	TGTGCCAGCAGTGAAGTTAGCGAGCAGTACTTC
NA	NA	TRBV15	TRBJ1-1	CATSRDVTGPEAFF	TGTGCCACCAGCAGAGACGTTACAGGGCCTGAAGCTTTCTTT
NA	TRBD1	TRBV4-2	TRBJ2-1	CASSPDRLGFGEQFF	TGTGCCAGCAGCCCGGACAGGTTGGGGTTCGGTGAGCAGTTCTTC